The clone carrying this T cell receptor (beta chain) is medium-sized in the sample. The data belong to a study of T-cell reconstitution after alpha-beta-depleted transplantation in children. Researchers prepared the TCRbeta library using unique molecular identifiers, the study reports. TCRdb called the PCR reads again in MiXCR, with one record for every CDR3 protein. The sample includes approximately 85,000 distinct CDR3 sequences, less than 20% seen only once; the top ten take about 18%. This sample comprised PBMCs, mostly from graft donor cells, obtained 180 days after TCRalphabeta/CD19-depleted stem cell transplant. This receptor was identified in a male patient between 2 and 10 years old who had a stem cell transplant for acute lymphoblastic leukemia, so the T cells may come from the graft donor.

DNA for the CDR3: TGTGCCAGCAGTTTATCATCAGGGAACACTGAAGCTTTCTTT. It yields the protein CASSLSSGNTEAFF. The chain couples TRBV28 to TRBJ1-1; D uncertain. The CDR3 length is 14 residues. Trimming left V 1 base short and J 1 base short, with 7 bases between. Germline V CDR1 and CDR2: MDHEN, SYDVKM.